Presented here are 28 T cell receptor beta chains from one specimen sequenced in a study of T cell responses to AZD1222 COVID-19 vaccine. Generated by immunoSEQ multiplex PCR, the TCRdb table keeps only in-frame clones and is missing some. The sample carries 110,000 to 150,000 clones, 70% to 90% recorded once. Sequenced material: peripheral blood, taken on day 0 of AZD1222 vaccination. The receptors stem from an adult in good health.

The chain combines TRBV6-6 with TRBJ2-2; 8 bases align to TRBD2. This CDR3 spans 18 amino acids. V shed 5 bases and J 6 bases; nucleotides not matched to a gene: 17. The germline gives CDR1 MNHNY, CDR2 SVGAGI (reference sequence). CDR3: CASSPLRVAGNIAGELFF. The CDR3 coding sequence is TGTGCCAGCAGTCCCCTGAGGGTAGCGGGAAATATTGCCGGGGAGCTGTTTTTT.

This chain uses TRBV11-3 with TRBJ2-1; 15 bases line up with TRBD2. Germline CDR1 SGHNT, CDR2 YENEEA. The CDR3 is 16 amino acids. V lost 5 bases to trimming and J lost 7 bases; unmatched junction nucleotides: 6. The CDR3 nucleotides are TGTGCCAGCAGCCCTAGGGGACTAGCGGGAGGTAATGAGCAGTTCTTC. Translated: CASSPRGLAGGNEQFF.

V is TRBV6-5 and J is TRBJ1-2; D not resolved. The germline V and J ends were trimmed by 7 bases and 4 bases, with 10 bases remaining between them. The length of the CDR3 is 12 residues. The germline gives CDR1 MNHEY, CDR2 SVGAGI. The CDR3: CASKDDLYGYTF. The CDR3 region has the DNA TGTGCCAGCAAAGACGACCTCTATGGCTACACCTTC.

The genes are TRBV5-1 and TRBJ2-3; TRBD2 matches at 10 bases. Germline V CDR1 and CDR2: SGHRS, YFSETQ. The V segment lost 4 bases and the J segment 1 base; nucleotides outside the gene matches: 0. CDR3 length equals 14 residues. CDR3 bases: TGCGCCAGCAGCGGGACTAGCGGCACAGATACGCAGTATTTT. This gives the protein CASSGTSGTDTQYF. Drawing the rest from reference TRBV5-1 and TRBJ2-3, the complete variable domain is KAGVTQTPRYLIKTRGQQVTLSCSPISGHRSVSWYQQTPGQGLQFLFEYFSETQRNKGNFPGRFSGRQFSNSRSEMNVSTLELGDSALYLCASSGTSGTDTQYFGPGTRLTVL.

The chain has TRBV15 and TRBJ1-1; no reliable D call. V lost 1 base to trimming and J lost 9 bases, with 12 bases between them. CDR3 length equals 13 residues. The germline V gene encodes CDR1 LNHNV and CDR2 YYDKDF (reference sequence). CDR3 in amino acids: CATSRAWELQAFF. Here the CDR3 DNA reads TGTGCCACCAGCAGAGCTTGGGAACTACAAGCTTTCTTT. The complete variable domain, with remaining parts taken from reference TRBV15 and TRBJ1-1, reads DAMVIQNPRYQVTQFGKPVTLSCSQTLNHNVMYWYQQKSSQAPKLLFHYYDKDFNNEADTPDNFQSRRPNTSFCFLDIRSPGLGDTAMYLCATSRAWELQAFFGQGTRLTVV.

The chain has TRBV29-1 and TRBJ1-2, with D hard to call. The CDR3 consists of 12 residues. Germline V gives CDR1 SQVTM, CDR2 ANQGSEA. This chain's CDR3 is CTVFQRSRGYTF. In nucleotides, the CDR3 is TGCACCGTCTTTCAGCGTAGTCGTGGCTACACCTTC.

The rearrangement joins TRBV11-2 to TRBJ2-3; TRBD2 matches at 7 bases. Germline CDR1 reads SGHAT; CDR2 reads FQNNGV. V gave up 5 bases and J gave up 3 bases; unmatched junction bases: 11. This CDR3 contains 16 residues. CDR3 amino acids: CASSRILASGTDTQYF. The CDR3 coding sequence is TGTGCCAGCAGCCGCATACTAGCGTCGGGTACAGATACGCAGTATTTT.

The V call is TRBV6-5, the J call TRBJ2-3, with a possible D match to TRBD2 (5 bases). There are 14 residues in the CDR3. Trimming removed 0 bases from V and 8 bases from J, with 12 bases in between. The germline gives CDR1 MNHEY, CDR2 SVGAGI. CDR3 amino acids: CASSYSPSSSTQYF. As DNA, the CDR3 is TGTGCCAGCAGTTACTCCCCTAGCTCGAGTACGCAGTATTTT.

V and J are TRBV7-8 and TRBJ2-3, with D perhaps matching TRBD2 (6 bases). CDR3 length equals 15 residues. Germline CDR1 is SGHVS and CDR2 is FQNEAQ. Trimming left V 0 bases short and J 5 bases short, with 12 bases between. This chain's CDR3 is CASSLARGVGDTQYF. The CDR3 nucleotides read TGTGCCAGCAGCTTAGCGCGGGGAGTTGGAGATACGCAGTATTTT.

The gene calls are TRBV7-8 and TRBJ2-7; D is unclear. The CDR3 is made up of 14 amino acids. Trimming cost V 0 bases and J 1 base, with 7 bases left between them. CDR1 SGHVS and CDR2 FQNEAQ come from the germline V gene. The CDR3 here is CASSLAPRSYEQYF. The CDR3 coding sequence is TGTGCCAGCAGCTTAGCGCCGCGATCCTACGAGCAGTACTTC. Filled out from reference TRBV7-8 and TRBJ2-7, the complete variable domain reads GAGVSQSPRYKVAKRGQDVALRCDPISGHVSLFWYQQALGQGPEFLTYFQNEAQLDKSGLPSDRFFAERPEGSVSTLKIQRTQQEDSAVYLCASSLAPRSYEQYFGPGTRLTVT.

A few counts support this clone. The chain employs TRBV18 and TRBJ1-4; D is perhaps TRBD1 (6 bases). This CDR3 region has 15 residues. V lost 6 bases and J lost 7, with 18 bases in between. Germline-derived CDR1 and CDR2 are KGHSH and LQKENI. The CDR3 DNA follows: TGTGCCAGCTCCCCCCCTACAGGGAGGGGTGAAAAACTGTTTTTT. Its translation is CASSPPTGRGEKLFF. Supplemented by reference TRBV18 and TRBJ1-4, the full variable domain reads NAGVMQNPRHLVRRRGQEARLRCSPMKGHSHVYWYRQLPEEGLKFMVYLQKENIIDESGMPKERFSAEFPKEGPSILRIQQVVRGDSAAYFCASSPPTGRGEKLFFGSGTQLSVL.

This chain joins TRBV11-2 and TRBJ2-7; D is ambiguous. This CDR3 comprises 15 residues. From germline, CDR1 is SGHAT and CDR2 FQNNGV. Trimming took off 5 bases at V and 3 bases at J, with 17 bases between the two ends. CDR3 coding DNA: TGTGCCAGCAGCCCCATATCCGGCTTCCGCTACGAGCAGTACTTC. Its translation is CASSPISGFRYEQYF.

CDR3 nucleotide sequence: TGTGCCAGTAGTCTGACAGGGGGCCTCAGTATGAACACTGAAGCTTTCTTT. Translated, it gives CASSLTGGLSMNTEAFF. The chain has TRBV19 and TRBJ1-1; 10 positions agree with TRBD1. With 5 bases clipped from V and 0 bases from J, the junction kept 9 bases outside the gene matches. The germline V gene has CDR1 LNHDA and CDR2 SQIVND (reference sequence). The CDR3 has 17 residues.

The chain uses TRBV15 and TRBJ1-2; D is uncertain. CDR3 length: 13 residues. V was trimmed by 5 bases and J by 9 bases, leaving 16 bases between them. The V gene's germline CDR1 is LNHNV and CDR2 YYDKDF (reference sequence). CDR3 in amino acids: CATSGYETKRYTF. The CDR3 region has the DNA TGTGCCACCAGCGGATACGAGACGAAACGCTACACCTTC.

V gene TRBV7-9 combines with J gene TRBJ1-4, with TRBD1 matching 11 bases. This CDR3 contains 14 residues. V dropped 6 bases and J dropped 9; count of bases not matched to a gene: 6. Germline V gene lookup returns CDR1 SEHNR and CDR2 FQNEAQ (reference sequence). CDR3 sequence (DNA): TGTGCCAGCAGTTCCGGGACAGGGGGAAAAAAACTGTTTTTT. Translation: CASSSGTGGKKLFF.

The chain links TRBV18 to TRBJ2-5; D is ambiguous. The germline V and J ends were trimmed by 5 bases and 3 bases, with 10 bases remaining between them. The CDR3 consists of 13 residues. The germline CDR1 and CDR2 sequences are KGHSH and LQKENI. CDR3 loop: CASSNKAEETQYF. CDR3 bases: TGTGCCAGCTCAAACAAGGCCGAAGAGACCCAGTACTTC.

This chain uses TRBV19 with TRBJ2-3; tentatively, D is TRBD2 (7 bases). Germline CDR1 LNHDA, CDR2 SQIVND (reference sequence). V was cut by 8 bases and J by 2 bases, with 20 bases left in between. This CDR3 comprises 16 residues. As DNA, the CDR3 is TGTGCCAGTCGCGGAGGGGGGGCCGGGGCCACAGATACGCAGTATTTT. Its protein is CASRGGGAGATDTQYF. The whole variable domain, remainder taken from reference TRBV19 and TRBJ2-3, is DGGITQSPKYLFRKEGQNVTLSCEQNLNHDAMYWYRQDPGQGLRLIYYSQIVNDFQKGDIAEGYSVSREKKESFPLTVTSAQKNPTAFYLCASRGGGAGATDTQYFGPGTRLTVL.

The genes are TRBV5-4 and TRBJ2-3; no firm D call. CDR3 size: 14 residues. Deletions cut 1 base from V and 6 bases from J, with 12 bases between. CDR1 and CDR2 from the germline V gene are SGHNT and YYREEE (reference sequence). CDR3 loop: CASSLIGSADTQYF. The CDR3 nucleotides are TGTGCCAGCAGCTTGATTGGTTCTGCGGATACGCAGTATTTT.

The rearrangement joins TRBV5-1 to TRBJ2-2, with 11 positions matching TRBD2. J lost 3 bases, V lost 4 bases, and 5 bases had no gene match. CDR1 and CDR2 (germline): SGHRS, YFSETQ. The CDR3 is made up of 16 amino acids. CDR3 sequence: CASSPELAGDTGELFF. CDR3 DNA: TGCGCCAGCAGCCCCGAACTAGCGGGAGACACCGGGGAGCTGTTTTTT.

The chain combines TRBV10-3 with TRBJ1-1; 7 positions agree with TRBD1. The CDR3 length is 15 residues. From germline, CDR1 is ENHRY and CDR2 SYGVKD. V lost 2 bases to trimming and J lost 1 base; unmatched junction nucleotides: 4. The CDR3 DNA follows: TGTGCCATCAGTGAGGGACAGGAGAGGAACACTGAAGCTTTCTTT. Its translation: CAISEGQERNTEAFF.

This clone was counted only a few times. The rearrangement links TRBV3-1 (or the pseudogene TRBV3-2) to TRBJ1-2; no clear D. CDR3 length: 14 residues. Germline CDR1 is LGHDT and CDR2 is YNNKEL (reference sequence). Deletions cut 0 bases from V and 3 bases from J, with 8 bases between. The DNA for the CDR3 is TGTGCCAGCAGCCAAGAGTCGGGGTACTATGGCTACACCTTC. Translation: CASSQESGYYGYTF.

This rearrangement joins TRBV29-1 to TRBJ2-2; perhaps TRBD1 as D (5 bases). Looked up from germline, CDR1 is SQVTM and CDR2 is ANQGSEA. The CDR3 is 14 amino acids. V was cut by 0 bases and J by 6 bases, with 11 bases left in between. CDR3: CSVEERGSPGELFF. In DNA form, the CDR3 reads TGCAGCGTTGAAGAAAGGGGTTCGCCCGGGGAGCTGTTTTTT.

This clone was detected only once. The chain recombines TRBV19 with TRBJ1-1, with 9 positions matching TRBD1. The CDR3 runs 19 residues. The V gene's germline CDR1 is LNHDA and CDR2 SQIVND (reference sequence). J lost 5 bases, V lost 5 bases, and 21 bases had no gene match. The CDR3 is CASSAIPGQGPDGGTEAFF. In DNA form, the CDR3 reads TGTGCCAGTAGTGCCATCCCGGGACAGGGCCCCGATGGGGGAACTGAAGCTTTCTTT.

This rearrangement joins TRBV28 to TRBJ1-6; 8 bases match TRBD1. Germline-derived CDR1 and CDR2 are MDHEN and SYDVKM. Trimming removed 5 bases from V and 3 bases from J; junction bases left unmatched: 6. The CDR3 runs to 16 residues. DNA of the CDR3: TGTGCCAGCAGTGCCACCGGACAGGGCTATAATTCACCCCTCCACTTT. Protein product: CASSATGQGYNSPLHF.

This clone was detected a few times. The rearrangement uses TRBV2 and TRBJ2-2; TRBD1 might be the D (8 bases). The CDR3 extends over 13 amino acids. Trimming cost V 6 bases and J 6 bases, with 11 bases left between them. The V gene's germline CDR1 is SNHLY and CDR2 FYNNEI. The CDR3 DNA sequence: TGTGCCAGCAGAACAGGGGGGGCCGGGGAGCTGTTTTTT. Translation gives CASRTGGAGELFF.

The chain couples TRBV11-2 to TRBJ1-4; no definite D call. Germline loops: CDR1 SGHAT, CDR2 FQNNGV. This CDR3 spans 17 amino acids. Deletions cut 3 bases from V and 2 bases from J, with 16 bases between. Here the CDR3 DNA reads TGTGCCAGCAGCTTTAGTTGGTCGGGTACTACTAATGAAAAACTGTTTTTT. Protein product: CASSFSWSGTTNEKLFF.

The chain couples TRBV28 to TRBJ1-1; 8 bases fit TRBD1. Germline CDR1 and CDR2: MDHEN and SYDVKM. This CDR3 has 14 amino acids. J lost 5 bases, V lost 6 bases, and 8 bases had no gene match. CDR3 region: CASSPPGGGTEAFF. The CDR3 bases are TGTGCCAGCAGCCCACCAGGGGGCGGGACTGAAGCTTTCTTT.

This clone showed up just once. The chain links TRBV27 to TRBJ1-2, with a possible D match to TRBD1 (6 bases). The CDR3 totals 14 residues. CDR1 MNHEY and CDR2 SMNVEV come from the germline V gene (reference sequence). V gave up 3 bases and J gave up 0 bases, with 8 bases separating them. The CDR3 region is CASSFKGANYGYTF. The CDR3, as DNA: TGTGCCAGCAGTTTTAAGGGGGCTAACTATGGCTACACCTTC.